Given below is one T cell receptor (beta chain) in context. As yet, its antigen is unknown. This sample was included in a study of cytomegalovirus exposure and HLA in healthy donors. This CDR3 has 19 residues. The V and J ends lost 3 bases and 5 bases, in that order; junction bases with no gene match: 15. Germline CDR1 and CDR2: KGHSH and LQKENI. General study points: Most TCR sequences were seen very rarely across donors, but some public TCRs occurred in many.

The repertoire was sequenced with immunoSEQ multiplex PCR; TCRdb's copy has only in-frame clones and lacks some. The sample consists of 300,000 to 400,000 clones, roughly 88% of them appearing once. This sequence originates from a man younger than 45 in good health and CMV-seronegative. The chain recombines TRBV18 with TRBJ2-2, with 10 bases lining up with TRBD1. The sample was PBMCs. DNA of the CDR3: TGTGCCAGCTCACCGCAACGGGACAGGGGTGCGAGAAGGACCGGGGAGCTGTTTTTT. Encoded protein: CASSPQRDRGARRTGELFF.